This T cell receptor (beta chain) was found in a study of T cell responses to AZD1222 COVID-19 vaccine. Germline lookup yields CDR1 SGHRS and CDR2 YFSETQ. The CDR3 has 13 residues. The ends were cut back, 1 base at V and 8 bases at J, with 9 bases in the middle. TCRdb keeps only in-frame clones here, not all; method: immunoSEQ multiplex PCR. The table lists fewer than 150,000 clones, roughly 91% of them singletons. The clonotype was recovered from an adult who received the AZD1222 COVID-19 vaccine. V gene TRBV5-1 combines with J gene TRBJ1-4, with TRBD1 as a possible D gene (5 bases). Sequences were derived from peripheral blood, sampled 28 days after the second AZD1222 dose. Written as DNA, the CDR3 is TGCGCCAGCAGCTTGACAGGACCGGAAAAACTGTTTTTT. This codes for CASSLTGPEKLFF.